This T cell receptor (beta chain) was captured in a study of Tregs in tolerant kidney transplant recipients. Points from the study as a whole: Validation in larger populations is needed because few patients were studied. Biological reproducibility was not directly addressed in this study.

V was clipped by 1 base and J by 3 bases; unmatched bases: 13. Germline CDR1 and CDR2: MDHEN and SYDVKM. This CDR3 comprises 18 residues. On this clone: Its antigen is not identified.

Sequenced by immunoSEQ multiplex PCR; TCRdb stores in-frame clones only, minus some. The sample comprises some 74,000 clones, approximately 90% of which are singletons, and about 0.3% rests with the top ten. This clonotype originated in a human donor who received a combined kidney and bone marrow transplant. The specimen was Tregs from blood, collected before the transplant. The rearrangement uses TRBV28 and TRBJ2-7, with TRBD2 matching over 9 bases. CDR3 sequence reads: CASSLLGTSLPQSYEQYF. Here the CDR3 DNA reads TGTGCCAGCAGTTTATTAGGGACTAGCTTACCCCAGAGCTACGAGCAGTACTTC.